This T cell receptor (beta chain) emerged from a study of radiotherapy plus CTLA-4 blockade in lung cancer. This CDR3 contains 14 residues. Looked up from germline, CDR1 is MNHNS and CDR2 is SASEGT. V was pared by 3 bases and J by 5 bases, with 13 bases between. Whole-study findings and limits: TCR clones from tumors expanded in blood after radiotherapy plus ipilimumab. Response was reportedly best predicted by early blood T cell clone dynamics, with interferon-beta.

Method: immunoSEQ multiplex PCR; TCRdb's copy keeps in-frame clones and lacks some. This table has 100,000 to 150,000 clones, about 90% appearing once. With ipilimumab providing CTLA-4 blockade, focal radiation was administered to patients who had chemo-refractory metastatic non-small-cell lung cancer. Turning to this clone: Its antigen remains unknown.

This chain links TRBV6-1 with TRBJ2-5; either TRBD1 or TRBD2 may fit D (6 bases each). The clonotype comes from a human donor with non-small cell lung cancer that progressed on radiotherapy plus ipilimumab. The sequences come from peripheral blood, collected from a patient treated with radiotherapy plus ipilimumab. CDR3 nucleotide sequence: TGTGCCAGCAGTGACAGGGGACTTCGGGAGACCCAGTACTTC. Translation: CASSDRGLRETQYF.